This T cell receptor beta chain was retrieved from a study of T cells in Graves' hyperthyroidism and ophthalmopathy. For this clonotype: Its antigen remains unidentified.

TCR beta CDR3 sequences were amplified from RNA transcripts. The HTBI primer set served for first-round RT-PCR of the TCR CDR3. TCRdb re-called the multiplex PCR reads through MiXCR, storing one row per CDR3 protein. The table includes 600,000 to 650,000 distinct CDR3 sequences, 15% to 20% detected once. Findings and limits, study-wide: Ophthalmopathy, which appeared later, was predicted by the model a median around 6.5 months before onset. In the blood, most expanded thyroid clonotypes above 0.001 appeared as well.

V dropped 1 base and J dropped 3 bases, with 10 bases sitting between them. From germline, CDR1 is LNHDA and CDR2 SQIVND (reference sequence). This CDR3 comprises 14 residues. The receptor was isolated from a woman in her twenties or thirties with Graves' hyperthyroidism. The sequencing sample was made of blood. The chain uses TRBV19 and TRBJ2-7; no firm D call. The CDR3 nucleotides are TGTGCCAGTAGTATAGGAGGCAGCTACTACGAGCAGTACTTC. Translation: CASSIGGSYYEQYF.